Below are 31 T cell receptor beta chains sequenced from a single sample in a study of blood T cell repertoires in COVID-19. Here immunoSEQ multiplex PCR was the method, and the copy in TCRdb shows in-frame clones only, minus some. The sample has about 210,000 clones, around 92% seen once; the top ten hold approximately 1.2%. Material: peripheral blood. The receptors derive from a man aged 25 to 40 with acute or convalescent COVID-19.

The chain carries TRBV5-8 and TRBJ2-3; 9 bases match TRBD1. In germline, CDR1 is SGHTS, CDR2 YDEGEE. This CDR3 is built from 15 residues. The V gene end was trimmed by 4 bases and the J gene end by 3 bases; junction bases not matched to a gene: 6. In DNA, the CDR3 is TGTGCCAGCAGCATAACACAGGGGGCTACAGATACGCAGTATTTT. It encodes CASSITQGATDTQYF. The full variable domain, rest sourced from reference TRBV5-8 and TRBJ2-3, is EAGVTQSPTHLIKTRGQQATLRCSPISGHTSVYWYQQALGLGLQFLLWYDEGEERNRGNFPPRFSGRQFPNYSSELNVNALELEDSALYLCASSITQGATDTQYFGPGTRLTVL.

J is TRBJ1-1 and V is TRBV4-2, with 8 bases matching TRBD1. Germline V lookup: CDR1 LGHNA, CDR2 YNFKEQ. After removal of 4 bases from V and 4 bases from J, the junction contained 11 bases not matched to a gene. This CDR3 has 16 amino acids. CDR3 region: CASSPYGQGEGTEAFF. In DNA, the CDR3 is TGTGCCAGCAGCCCGTACGGACAGGGCGAGGGCACTGAAGCTTTCTTT.

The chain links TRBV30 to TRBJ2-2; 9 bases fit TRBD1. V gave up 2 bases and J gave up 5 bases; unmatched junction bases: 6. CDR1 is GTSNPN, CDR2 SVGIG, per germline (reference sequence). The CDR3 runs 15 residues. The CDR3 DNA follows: TGTGCCTGGAGTCCCGGGACAGGGAATACCGGGGAGCTGTTTTTT. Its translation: CAWSPGTGNTGELFF. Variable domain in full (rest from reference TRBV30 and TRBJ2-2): SQTIHQWPATLVQPVGSPLSLECTVEGTSNPNLYWYRQAAGRGLQLLFYSVGIGQISSEVPQNLSASRPQDRQFILSSKKLLLSDSGFYLCAWSPGTGNTGELFFGEGSRLTVL.

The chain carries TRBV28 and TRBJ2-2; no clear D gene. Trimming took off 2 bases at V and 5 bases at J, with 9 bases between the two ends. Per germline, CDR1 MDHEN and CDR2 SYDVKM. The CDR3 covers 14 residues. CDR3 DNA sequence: TGTGCCAGCAGTTTAGGGCAAGCAACCGGGGAGCTGTTTTTT. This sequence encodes CASSLGQATGELFF.

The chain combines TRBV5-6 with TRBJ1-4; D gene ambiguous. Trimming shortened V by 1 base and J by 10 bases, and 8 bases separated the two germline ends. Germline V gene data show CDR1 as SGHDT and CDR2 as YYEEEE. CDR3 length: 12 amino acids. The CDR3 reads CASSLFGGKLFF. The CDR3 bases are TGTGCCAGCAGCTTGTTCGGTGGAAAACTGTTTTTT.

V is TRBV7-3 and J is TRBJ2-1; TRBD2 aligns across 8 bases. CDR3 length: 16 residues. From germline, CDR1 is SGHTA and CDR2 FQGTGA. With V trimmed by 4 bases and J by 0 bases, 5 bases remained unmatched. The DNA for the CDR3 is TGTGCCAGCAGCTCAGGACTAGCCGGCTCCTACAATGAGCAGTTCTTC. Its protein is CASSSGLAGSYNEQFF.

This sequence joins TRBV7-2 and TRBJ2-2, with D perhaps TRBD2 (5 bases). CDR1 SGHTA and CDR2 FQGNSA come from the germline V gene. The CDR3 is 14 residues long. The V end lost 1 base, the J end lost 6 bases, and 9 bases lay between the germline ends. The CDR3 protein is CASSLGSRAGELFF. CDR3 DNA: TGTGCCAGCAGCTTAGGTTCGAGGGCCGGGGAGCTGTTTTTT.

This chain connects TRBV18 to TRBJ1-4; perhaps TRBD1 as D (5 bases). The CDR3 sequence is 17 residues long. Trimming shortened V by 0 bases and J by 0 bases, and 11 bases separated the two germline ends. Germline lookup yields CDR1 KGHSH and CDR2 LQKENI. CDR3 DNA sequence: TGTGCCAGCTCACCACCGAGTCAGGGATCAACTAATGAAAAACTGTTTTTT. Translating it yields CASSPPSQGSTNEKLFF.

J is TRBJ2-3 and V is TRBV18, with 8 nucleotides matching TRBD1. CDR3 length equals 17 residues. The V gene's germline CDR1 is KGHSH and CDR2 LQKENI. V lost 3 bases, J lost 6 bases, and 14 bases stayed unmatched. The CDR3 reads CASSPAGGAYSVDTQYF. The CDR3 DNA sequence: TGTGCCAGCTCACCCGCAGGGGGCGCGTATTCCGTTGATACGCAGTATTTT.

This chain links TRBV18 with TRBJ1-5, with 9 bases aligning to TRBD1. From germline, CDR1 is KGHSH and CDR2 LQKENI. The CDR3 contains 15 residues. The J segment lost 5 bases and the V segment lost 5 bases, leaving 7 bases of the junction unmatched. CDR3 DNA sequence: TGTGCCAGCTCAACCCTTTGGACAGGGGATCAGCCCCAGCATTTT. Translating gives CASSTLWTGDQPQHF.

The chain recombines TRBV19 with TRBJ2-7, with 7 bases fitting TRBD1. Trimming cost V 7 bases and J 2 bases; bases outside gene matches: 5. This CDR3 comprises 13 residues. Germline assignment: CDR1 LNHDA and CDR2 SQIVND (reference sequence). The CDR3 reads CASTDRLTYEQYF. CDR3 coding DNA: TGTGCCAGTACGGACAGGCTTACCTACGAGCAGTACTTC.

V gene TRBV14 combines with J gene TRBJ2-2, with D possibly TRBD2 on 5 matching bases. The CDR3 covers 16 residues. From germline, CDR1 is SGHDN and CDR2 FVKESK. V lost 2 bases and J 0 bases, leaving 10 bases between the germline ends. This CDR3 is CASSQWLAPNTGELFF. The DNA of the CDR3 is TGTGCCAGCAGCCAATGGCTAGCCCCGAACACCGGGGAGCTGTTTTTT.

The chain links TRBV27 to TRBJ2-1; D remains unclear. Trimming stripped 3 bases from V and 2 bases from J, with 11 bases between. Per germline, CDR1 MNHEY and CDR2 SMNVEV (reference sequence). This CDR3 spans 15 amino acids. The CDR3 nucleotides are TGTGCCAGCAGTTTCGTGTCTGAGACCTACAATGAGCAGTTCTTC. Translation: CASSFVSETYNEQFF.

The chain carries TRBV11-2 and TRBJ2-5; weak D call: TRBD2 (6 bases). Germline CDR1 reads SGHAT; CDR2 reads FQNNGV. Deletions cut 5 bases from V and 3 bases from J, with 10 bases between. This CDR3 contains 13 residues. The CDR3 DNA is TGTGCCAGCAGCCGCGGGGCGAAAGAGACCCAGTACTTC. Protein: CASSRGAKETQYF.

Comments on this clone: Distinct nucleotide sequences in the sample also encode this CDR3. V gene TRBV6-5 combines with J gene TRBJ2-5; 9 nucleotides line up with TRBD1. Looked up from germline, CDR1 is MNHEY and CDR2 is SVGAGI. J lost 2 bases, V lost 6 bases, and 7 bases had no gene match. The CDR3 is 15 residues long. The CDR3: CASRRDRVGQETQYF. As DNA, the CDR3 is TGTGCCAGCAGGAGGGACAGGGTGGGACAAGAGACCCAGTACTTC.

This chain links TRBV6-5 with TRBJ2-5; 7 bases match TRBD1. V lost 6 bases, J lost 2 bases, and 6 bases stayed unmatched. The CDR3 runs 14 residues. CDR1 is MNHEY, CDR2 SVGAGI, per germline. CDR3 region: CASRSGTVQETQYF. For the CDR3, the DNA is TGTGCCAGCAGATCCGGGACAGTACAAGAGACCCAGTACTTC.

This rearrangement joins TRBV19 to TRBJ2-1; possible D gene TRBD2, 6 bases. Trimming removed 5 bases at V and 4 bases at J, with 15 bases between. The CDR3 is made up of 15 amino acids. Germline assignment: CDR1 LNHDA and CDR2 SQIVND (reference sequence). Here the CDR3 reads CASSAGLGLYNEQFF. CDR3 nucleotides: TGTGCCAGTAGTGCGGGACTGGGGTTGTACAATGAGCAGTTCTTC.

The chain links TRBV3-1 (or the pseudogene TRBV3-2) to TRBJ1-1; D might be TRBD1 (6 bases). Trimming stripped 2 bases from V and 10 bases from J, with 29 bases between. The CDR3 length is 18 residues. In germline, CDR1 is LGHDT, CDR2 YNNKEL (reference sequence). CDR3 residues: CASSQRIKDKESPGAAFF. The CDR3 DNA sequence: TGTGCCAGCAGCCAACGAATAAAGGATAAGGAATCCCCAGGGGCAGCTTTCTTT.

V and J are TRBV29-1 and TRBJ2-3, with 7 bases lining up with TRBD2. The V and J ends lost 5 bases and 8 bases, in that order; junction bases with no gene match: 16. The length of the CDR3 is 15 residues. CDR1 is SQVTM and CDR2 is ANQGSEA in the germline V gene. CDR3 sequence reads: CSVIPTGTLAGTQYF. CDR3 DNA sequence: TGCAGCGTTATACCTACCGGGACCTTAGCGGGTACGCAGTATTTT.

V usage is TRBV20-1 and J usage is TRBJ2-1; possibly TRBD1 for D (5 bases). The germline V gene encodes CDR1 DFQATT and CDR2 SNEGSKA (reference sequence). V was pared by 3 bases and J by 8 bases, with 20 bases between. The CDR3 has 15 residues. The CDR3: CSASGYGPLGDEQFF. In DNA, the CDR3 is TGCAGTGCTAGTGGGTATGGGCCCCTAGGGGATGAGCAGTTCTTC.

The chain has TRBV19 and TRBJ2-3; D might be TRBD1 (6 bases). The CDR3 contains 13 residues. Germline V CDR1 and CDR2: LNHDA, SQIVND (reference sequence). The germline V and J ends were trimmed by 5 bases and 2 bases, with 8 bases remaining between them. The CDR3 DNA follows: TGTGCCAGTAGTTGGACAGTCACAGATACGCAGTATTTT. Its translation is CASSWTVTDTQYF.

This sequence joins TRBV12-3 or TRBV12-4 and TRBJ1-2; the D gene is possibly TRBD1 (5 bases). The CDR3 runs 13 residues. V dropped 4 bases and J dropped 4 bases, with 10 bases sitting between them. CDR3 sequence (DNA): TGTGCCAGCAGTTCGACAGTGACCTATGGCTACACCTTC. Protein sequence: CASSSTVTYGYTF.

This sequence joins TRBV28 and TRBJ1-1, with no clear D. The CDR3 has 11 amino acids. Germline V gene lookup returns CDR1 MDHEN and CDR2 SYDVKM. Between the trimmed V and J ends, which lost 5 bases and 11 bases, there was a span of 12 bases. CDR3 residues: CASSTPRGAFF. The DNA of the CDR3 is TGTGCCAGCAGTACCCCCCGAGGTGCTTTCTTT.

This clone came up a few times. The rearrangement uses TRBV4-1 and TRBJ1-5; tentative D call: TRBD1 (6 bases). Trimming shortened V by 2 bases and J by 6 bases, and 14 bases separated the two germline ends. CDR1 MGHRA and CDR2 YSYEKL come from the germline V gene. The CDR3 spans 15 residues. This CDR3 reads CASSQTQGPGQPQHF. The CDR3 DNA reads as TGCGCCAGCAGCCAAACACAGGGTCCGGGTCAGCCCCAGCATTTT.

The CDR3 loop reads CASSQGTSLEQYF. The CDR3 coding sequence is TGTGCCAGCAGCCAAGGGACAAGCCTCGAGCAGTACTTC. The chain recombines TRBV27 with TRBJ2-7; D is perhaps TRBD1 (6 bases). Trimming shortened V by 6 bases and J by 6 bases, and 15 bases separated the two germline ends. This CDR3 region has 13 residues. CDR1 is MNHEY, CDR2 SMNVEV, per germline (reference sequence).

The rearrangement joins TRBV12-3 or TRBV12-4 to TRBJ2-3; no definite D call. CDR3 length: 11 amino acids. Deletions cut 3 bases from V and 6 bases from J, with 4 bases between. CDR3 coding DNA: TGTGCCAGCAGTTTGGAGGATACGCAGTATTTT. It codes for CASSLEDTQYF.

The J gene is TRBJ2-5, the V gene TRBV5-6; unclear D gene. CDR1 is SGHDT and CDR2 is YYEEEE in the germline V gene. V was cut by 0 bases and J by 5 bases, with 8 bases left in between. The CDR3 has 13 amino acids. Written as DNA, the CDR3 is TGTGCCAGCAGCTTGGGAGTATGGGAGACCCAGTACTTC. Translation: CASSLGVWETQYF.

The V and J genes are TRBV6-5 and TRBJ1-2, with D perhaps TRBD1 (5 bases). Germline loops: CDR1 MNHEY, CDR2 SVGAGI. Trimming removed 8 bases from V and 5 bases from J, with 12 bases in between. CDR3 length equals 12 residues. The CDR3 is CASRGRAYGYTF. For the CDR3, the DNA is TGTGCCAGCCGCGGCAGGGCATATGGCTACACCTTC.

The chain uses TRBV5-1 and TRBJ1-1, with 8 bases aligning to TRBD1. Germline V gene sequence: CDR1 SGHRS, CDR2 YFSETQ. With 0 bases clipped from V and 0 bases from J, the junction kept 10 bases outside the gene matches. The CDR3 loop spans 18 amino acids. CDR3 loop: CASSLVPGGRSMNTEAFF. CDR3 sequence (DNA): TGCGCCAGCAGCTTGGTGCCAGGGGGCCGATCCATGAACACTGAAGCTTTCTTT.

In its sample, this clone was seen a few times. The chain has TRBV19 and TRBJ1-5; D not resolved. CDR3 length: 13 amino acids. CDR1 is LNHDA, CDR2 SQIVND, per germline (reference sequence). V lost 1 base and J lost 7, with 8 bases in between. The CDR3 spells CASSIGPQQPQHF. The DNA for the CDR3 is TGTGCCAGTAGTATAGGGCCACAGCAGCCCCAGCATTTT.

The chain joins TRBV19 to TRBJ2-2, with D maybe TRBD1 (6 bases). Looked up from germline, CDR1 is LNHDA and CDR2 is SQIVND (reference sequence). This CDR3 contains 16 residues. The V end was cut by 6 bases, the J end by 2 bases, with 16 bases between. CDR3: CASSRIGQLNTGELFF. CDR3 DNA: TGTGCCAGTAGCCGAATAGGACAGCTAAACACCGGGGAGCTGTTTTTT. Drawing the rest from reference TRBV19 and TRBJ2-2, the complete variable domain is DGGITQSPKYLFRKEGQNVTLSCEQNLNHDAMYWYRQDPGQGLRLIYYSQIVNDFQKGDIAEGYSVSREKKESFPLTVTSAQKNPTAFYLCASSRIGQLNTGELFFGEGSRLTVL.